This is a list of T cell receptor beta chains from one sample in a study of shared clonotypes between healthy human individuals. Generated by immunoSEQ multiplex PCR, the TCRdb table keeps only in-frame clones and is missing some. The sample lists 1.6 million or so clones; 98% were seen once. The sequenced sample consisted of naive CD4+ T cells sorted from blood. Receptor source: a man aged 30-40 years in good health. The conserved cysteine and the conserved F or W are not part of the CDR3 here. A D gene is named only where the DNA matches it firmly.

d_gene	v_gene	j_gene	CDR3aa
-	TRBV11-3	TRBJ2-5	ASSSRGREETQY
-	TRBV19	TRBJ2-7	ASSLPGWNEQY
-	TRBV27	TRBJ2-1	ASSFYNEQF
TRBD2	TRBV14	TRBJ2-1	ASSRRWTSVHEQF
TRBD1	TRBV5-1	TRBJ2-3	ASSAGDSLTDTQY
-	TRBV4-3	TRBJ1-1	ASSQTTGRTEAF
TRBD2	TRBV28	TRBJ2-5	ASSPRGLSGSGKTQY
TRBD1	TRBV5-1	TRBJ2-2	ASSGAHRGQGELF
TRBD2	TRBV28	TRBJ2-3	ASRLAGRTDTQY
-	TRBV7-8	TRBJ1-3	ASSFGENTIY
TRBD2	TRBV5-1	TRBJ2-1	ASSPGLAGEGEQF
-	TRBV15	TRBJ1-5	ATSTRRGVGSNQPQH
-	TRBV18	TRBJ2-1	ASSPDPVYNEQF
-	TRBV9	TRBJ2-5	ASSVATRGGDQETQY
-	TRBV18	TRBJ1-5	ASSPLGGDRGPQH
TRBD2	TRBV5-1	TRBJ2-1	ASSNGLAGTYNEQF
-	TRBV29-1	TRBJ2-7	SVWGQKSYEQY
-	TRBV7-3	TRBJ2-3	ASSLAENTDTQY